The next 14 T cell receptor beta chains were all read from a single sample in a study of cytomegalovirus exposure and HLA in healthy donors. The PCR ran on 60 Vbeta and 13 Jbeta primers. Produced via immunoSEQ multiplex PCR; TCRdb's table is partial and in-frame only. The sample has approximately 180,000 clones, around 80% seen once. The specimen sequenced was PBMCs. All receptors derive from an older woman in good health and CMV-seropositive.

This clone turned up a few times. CDR3 bases: TGTGCCAGCAGCTTCCGGGCAGATACGCAGTATTTT. It codes for CASSFRADTQYF. The V gene is TRBV4-2, the J gene TRBJ2-3; D is unclear. The length of the CDR3 is 12 residues. The germline CDR1 and CDR2 sequences are LGHNA and YNFKEQ. Trimming took 5 bases from V and 4 from J, leaving 7 bases between them.

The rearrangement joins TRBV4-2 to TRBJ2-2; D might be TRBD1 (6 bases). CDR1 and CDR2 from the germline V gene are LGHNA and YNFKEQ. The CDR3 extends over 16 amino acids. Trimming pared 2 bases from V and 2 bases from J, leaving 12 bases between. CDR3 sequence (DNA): TGTGCCAGCAGCCAAACCCCGGGACAAAACACCGGGGAGCTGTTTTTT. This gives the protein CASSQTPGQNTGELFF.

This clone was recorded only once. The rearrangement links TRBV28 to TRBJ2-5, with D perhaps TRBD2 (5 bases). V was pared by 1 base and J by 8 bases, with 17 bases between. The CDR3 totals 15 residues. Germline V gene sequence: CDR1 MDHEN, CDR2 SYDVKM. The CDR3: CASSLSEGLKFTQYF. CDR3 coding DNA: TGTGCCAGCAGTTTATCTGAGGGATTAAAGTTTACCCAGTACTTC. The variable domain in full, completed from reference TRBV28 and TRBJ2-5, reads DVKVTQSSRYLVKRTGEKVFLECVQDMDHENMFWYRQDPGLGLRLIYFSYDVKMKEKGDIPEGYSVSREKKERFSLILESASTNQTSMYLCASSLSEGLKFTQYFGPGTRLLVL.

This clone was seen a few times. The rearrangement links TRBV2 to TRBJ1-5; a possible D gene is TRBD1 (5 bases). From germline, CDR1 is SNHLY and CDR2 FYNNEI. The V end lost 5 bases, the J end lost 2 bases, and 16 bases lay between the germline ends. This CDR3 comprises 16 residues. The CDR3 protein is CASSSRAWGGNQPQHF. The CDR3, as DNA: TGTGCCAGCAGTTCAAGGGCATGGGGGGGCAATCAGCCCCAGCATTTT.

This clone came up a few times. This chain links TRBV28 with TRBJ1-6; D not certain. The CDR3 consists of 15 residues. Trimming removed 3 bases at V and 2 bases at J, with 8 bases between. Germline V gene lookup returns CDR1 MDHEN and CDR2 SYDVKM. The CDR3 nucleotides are TGTGCCAGCAGTTTGGGCCAGGCCTATAATTCACCCCTCCACTTT. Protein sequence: CASSLGQAYNSPLHF.

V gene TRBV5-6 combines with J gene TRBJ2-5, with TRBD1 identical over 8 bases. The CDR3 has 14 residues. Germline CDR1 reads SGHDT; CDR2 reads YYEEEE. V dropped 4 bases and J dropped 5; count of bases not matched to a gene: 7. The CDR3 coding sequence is TGTGCCAGCAGCGGCGGACAGGGCGGTGAGACCCAGTACTTC. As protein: CASSGGQGGETQYF.

CDR3 bases: TGCGCCAGCAGCCCGGATGGGGACGGGAGGGCCTTGCAGTACTTC. It translates to CASSPDGDGRALQYF. The V call is TRBV4-1, the J call TRBJ2-5, with 8 bases fitting TRBD2. This CDR3 has 15 residues. The V gene end was trimmed by 4 bases and the J gene end by 11 bases; junction bases not matched to a gene: 15. CDR1 MGHRA and CDR2 YSYEKL come from the germline V gene.

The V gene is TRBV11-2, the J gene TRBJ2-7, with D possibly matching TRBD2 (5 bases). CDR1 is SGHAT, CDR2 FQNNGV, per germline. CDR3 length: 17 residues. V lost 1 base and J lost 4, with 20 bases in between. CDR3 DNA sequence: TGTGCCAGCAGCTTAGGCCCCCTCACGTCGGGGTCGTACGAGCAGTACTTC. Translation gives CASSLGPLTSGSYEQYF.

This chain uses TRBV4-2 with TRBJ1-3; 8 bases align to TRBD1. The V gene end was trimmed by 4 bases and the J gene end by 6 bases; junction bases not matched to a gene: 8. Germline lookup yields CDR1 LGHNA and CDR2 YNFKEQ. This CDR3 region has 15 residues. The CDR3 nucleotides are TGTGCCAGCAGCCTGGACAGGGCGACCCTAAACACCATATATTTT. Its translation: CASSLDRATLNTIYF.

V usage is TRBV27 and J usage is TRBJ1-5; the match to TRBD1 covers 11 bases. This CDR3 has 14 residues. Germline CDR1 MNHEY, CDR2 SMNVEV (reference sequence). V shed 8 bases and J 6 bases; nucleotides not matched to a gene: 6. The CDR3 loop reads CASGGQGGGQPQHF. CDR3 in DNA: TGTGCCAGCGGGGGACAGGGGGGGGGTCAGCCCCAGCATTTT.

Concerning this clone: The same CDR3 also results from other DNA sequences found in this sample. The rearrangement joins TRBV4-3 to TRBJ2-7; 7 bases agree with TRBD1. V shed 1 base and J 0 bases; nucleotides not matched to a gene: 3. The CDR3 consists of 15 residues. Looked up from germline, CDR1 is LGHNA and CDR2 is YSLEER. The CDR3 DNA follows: TGCGCCAGCAGCCAAGGACGGGACAGCTCCTACGAGCAGTACTTC. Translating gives CASSQGRDSSYEQYF.

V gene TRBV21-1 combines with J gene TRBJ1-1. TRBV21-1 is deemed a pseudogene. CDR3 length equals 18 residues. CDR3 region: CASSKGIMGDTMNTEAFF. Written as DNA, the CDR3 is TGTGCCAGCAGCAAAGGTATCATGGGAGACACCATGAACACTGAAGCTTTCTTT.

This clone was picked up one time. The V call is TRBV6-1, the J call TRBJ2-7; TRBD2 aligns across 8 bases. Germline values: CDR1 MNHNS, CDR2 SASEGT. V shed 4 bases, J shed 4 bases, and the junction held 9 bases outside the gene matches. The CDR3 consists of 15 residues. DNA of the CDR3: TGTGCCAGCAGTGCGTTAACTAGCGGAGGATACGAGCAGTACTTC. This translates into CASSALTSGGYEQYF.

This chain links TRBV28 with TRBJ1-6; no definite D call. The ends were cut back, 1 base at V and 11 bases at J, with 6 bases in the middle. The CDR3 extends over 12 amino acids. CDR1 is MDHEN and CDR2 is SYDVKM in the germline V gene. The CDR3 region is CASSLSFAPLHF. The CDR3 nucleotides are TGTGCCAGCAGTTTATCGTTTGCACCCCTCCACTTT.